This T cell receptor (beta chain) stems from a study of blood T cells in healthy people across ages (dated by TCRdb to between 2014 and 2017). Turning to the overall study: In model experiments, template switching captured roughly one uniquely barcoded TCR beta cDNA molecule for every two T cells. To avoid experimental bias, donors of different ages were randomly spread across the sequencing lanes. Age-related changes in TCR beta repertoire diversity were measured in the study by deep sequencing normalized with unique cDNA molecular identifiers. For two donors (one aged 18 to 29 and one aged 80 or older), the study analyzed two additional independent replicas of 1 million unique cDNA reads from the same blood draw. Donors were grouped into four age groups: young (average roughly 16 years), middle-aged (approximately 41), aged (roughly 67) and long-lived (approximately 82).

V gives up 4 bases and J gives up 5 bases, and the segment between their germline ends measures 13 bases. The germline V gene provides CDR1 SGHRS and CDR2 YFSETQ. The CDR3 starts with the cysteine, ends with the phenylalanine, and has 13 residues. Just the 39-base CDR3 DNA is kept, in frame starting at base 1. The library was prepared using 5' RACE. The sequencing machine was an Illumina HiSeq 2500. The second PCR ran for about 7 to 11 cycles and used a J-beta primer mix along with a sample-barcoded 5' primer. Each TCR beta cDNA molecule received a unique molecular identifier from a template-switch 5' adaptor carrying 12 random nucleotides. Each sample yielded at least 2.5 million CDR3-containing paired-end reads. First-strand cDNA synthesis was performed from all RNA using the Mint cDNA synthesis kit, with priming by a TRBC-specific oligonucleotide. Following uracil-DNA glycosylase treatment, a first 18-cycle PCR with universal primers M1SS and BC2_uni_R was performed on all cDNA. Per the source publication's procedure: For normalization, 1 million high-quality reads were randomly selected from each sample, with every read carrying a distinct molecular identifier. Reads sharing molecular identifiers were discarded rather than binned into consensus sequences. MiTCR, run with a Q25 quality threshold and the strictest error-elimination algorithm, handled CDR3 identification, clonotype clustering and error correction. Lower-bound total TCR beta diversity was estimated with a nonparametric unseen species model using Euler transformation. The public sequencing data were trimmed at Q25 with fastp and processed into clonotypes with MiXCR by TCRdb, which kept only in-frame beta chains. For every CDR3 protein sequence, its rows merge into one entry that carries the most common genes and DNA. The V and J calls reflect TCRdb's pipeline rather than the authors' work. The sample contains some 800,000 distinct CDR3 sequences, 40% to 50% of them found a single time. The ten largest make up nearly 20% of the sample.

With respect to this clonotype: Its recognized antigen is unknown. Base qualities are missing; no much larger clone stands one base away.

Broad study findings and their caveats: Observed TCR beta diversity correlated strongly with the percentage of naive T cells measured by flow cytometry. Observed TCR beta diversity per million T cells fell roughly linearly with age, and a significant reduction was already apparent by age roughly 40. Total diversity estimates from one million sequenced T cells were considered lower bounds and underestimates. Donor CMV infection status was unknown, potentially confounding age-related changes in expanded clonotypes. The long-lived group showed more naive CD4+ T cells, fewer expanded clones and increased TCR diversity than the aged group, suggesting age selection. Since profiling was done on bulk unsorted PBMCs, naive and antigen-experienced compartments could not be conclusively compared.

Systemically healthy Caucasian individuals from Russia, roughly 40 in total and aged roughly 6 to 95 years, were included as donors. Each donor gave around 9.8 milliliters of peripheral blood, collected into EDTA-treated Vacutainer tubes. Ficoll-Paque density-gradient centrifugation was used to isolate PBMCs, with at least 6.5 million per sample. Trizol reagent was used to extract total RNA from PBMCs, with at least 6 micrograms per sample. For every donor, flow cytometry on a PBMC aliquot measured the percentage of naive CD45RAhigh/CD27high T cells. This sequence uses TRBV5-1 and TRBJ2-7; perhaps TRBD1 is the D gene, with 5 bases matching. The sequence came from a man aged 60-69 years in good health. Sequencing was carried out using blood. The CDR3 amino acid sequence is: CASSLRGANEQYF. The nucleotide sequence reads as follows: TGCGCCAGCAGCCTTCGTGGGGCCAACGAGCAGTACTTC. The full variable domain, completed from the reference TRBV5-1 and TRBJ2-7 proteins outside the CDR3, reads KAGVTQTPRYLIKTRGQQVTLSCSPISGHRSVSWYQQTPGQGLQFLFEYFSETQRNKGNFPGRFSGRQFSNSRSEMNVSTLELGDSALYLCASSLRGANEQYFGPGTRLTVT.